A single sample gave rise to the 6 T cell receptor beta chains below, sequenced in a study of CXCR3-negative and CXCR3-positive naive CD8 T cells. The libraries of TRB cDNA were prepared using 5' RACE with UMI labels. TCRdb reanalyzed the 5' RACE reads, giving one entry per CDR3 protein sequence and no DNA. The sample features 45,000 to 65,000 distinct CDR3 sequences, with roughly 1.6% in its top ten. Sample: naive CXCR3- CD8+ T cells from blood. Subset noted: CD45RO-CCR7+CD27+CD95- naive CD8+ T cells lacking CXCR3 (TNR3-). The receptors here all came from a human donor in good health. Some clones in this sample may be carry-over from other donors' samples.

J is TRBJ2-3 and V is TRBV6-5; the D gene TCRdb calls, TRBD1, cannot be checked with no DNA. Germline assignment: CDR1 MNHEY and CDR2 SVGAGI. This CDR3 has 16 residues. The CDR3 protein is CASSTGGGINLDTQYF.

The CDR3 sequence: CASSLAGPNYGYTF. This chain uses TRBV12-3 or TRBV12-4 with TRBJ1-2. The CDR3 sequence is 14 residues long.

The chain is built from TRBV29-1 and TRBJ2-1; without DNA, the TCRdb call of TRBD2 cannot be checked. CDR3 size: 11 residues. In germline, CDR1 is SQVTM, CDR2 ANQGSEA. CDR3 region: CSVPYPNVQFF.

The rearrangement links TRBV7-6 to TRBJ2-5. CDR3 length equals 13 residues. Looked up from germline, CDR1 is SGHVS and CDR2 is FNYEAQ. The CDR3 is CASSLGGKETQYF.

This rearrangement joins TRBV7-9 to TRBJ2-2. The V gene's germline CDR1 is SEHNR and CDR2 FQNEAQ (reference sequence). The CDR3 length is 15 residues. This CDR3 is CASSSGVIGTGELFF.

The chain joins TRBV9 to TRBJ2-3. Germline assignment: CDR1 SGDLS and CDR2 YYNGEE. The length of the CDR3 is 13 residues. The CDR3 loop reads CASSALSTDTQYF.